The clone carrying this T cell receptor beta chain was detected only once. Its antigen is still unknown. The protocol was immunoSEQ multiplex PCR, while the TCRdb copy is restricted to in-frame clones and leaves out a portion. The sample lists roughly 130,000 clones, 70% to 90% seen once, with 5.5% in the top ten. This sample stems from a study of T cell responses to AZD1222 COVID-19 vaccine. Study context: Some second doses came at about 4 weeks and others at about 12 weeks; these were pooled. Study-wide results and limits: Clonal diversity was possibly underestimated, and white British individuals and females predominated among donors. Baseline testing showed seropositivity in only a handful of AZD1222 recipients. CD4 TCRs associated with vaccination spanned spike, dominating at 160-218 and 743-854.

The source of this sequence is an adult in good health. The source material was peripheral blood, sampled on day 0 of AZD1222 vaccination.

The CDR3 DNA is TGTGCCAGCAGCTTAGTTAGTATCCGGGTAGGAGGCTACACCTTC. Residues: CASSLVSIRVGGYTF. This rearrangement joins TRBV7-4 to TRBJ1-2; D is uncertain. Germline V gene lookup returns CDR1 SGHVT and CDR2 SQSDAQ. The CDR3 has 15 amino acids. With 1 base removed from V and 8 bases from J, the gap between germline ends came to 17 bases. Variable domain in full (rest from reference TRBV7-4 and TRBJ1-2): GAGVSQSPRYKVAKRGRDVALRCDSISGHVTLYWYRQTLGQGSEVLTYSQSDAQRDKSGRPSGRFSAERPERSVSTLKIQRTEQGDSAVYLCASSLVSIRVGGYTFGSGTRLTVV.